These T cell receptor beta chains were read from a single sample in a study of CXCR3-negative and CXCR3-positive naive CD8 T cells. No DNA is given; TCRdb re-called the 5' RACE reads and lists each CDR3 protein once. Its listing shows more than 65,000 distinct CDR3 sequences. Material for sequencing was naive CXCR3- CD8+ T cells from blood. The receptors derive from a human donor in good health. Some clones in this sample may be carry-over from other donors' samples. Both conserved end residues are part of each CDR3.

>TRBJ1-3|TRBV7-8
CASSISRPGQGTGNTIYF
>TRBJ2-7|TRBV9
CASSVSSGYEQYF
>TRBJ2-2|TRBV5-1
CASSFFGGPTGELFF
>TRBJ1-1|TRBV27
CASKPLDANTEAFF
>TRBJ2-7|TRBV28
CASSLSWGTSGGLRSYEQYF
>TRBJ2-5|TRBV29-1
CSVEDTSGPRETQYF
>TRBJ2-7|TRBV10-3
CAISEGTGLSSYERYF
>TRBJ2-1|TRBV29-1
CSVEEWETDYNEQFF
>TRBJ1-1|TRBV7-9
CASSADRGSNTEAFF
>TRBJ2-7|TRBV9
CASSPSGLAMNEQYF
>TRBJ1-1|TRBV20-1
CSARSATEAFF
>TRBJ2-7|TRBV5-1
CASSRGYEQYF
>TRBJ2-3|TRBV29-1
CSAVGTPVNRQYF
>TRBJ2-1|TRBV7-9
CASSLVAVANEQFF
>TRBJ2-5|TRBV28
CASSPTPGRGLLETQYF
>TRBJ2-1|TRBV28
CASSLRGRDYNEQFF